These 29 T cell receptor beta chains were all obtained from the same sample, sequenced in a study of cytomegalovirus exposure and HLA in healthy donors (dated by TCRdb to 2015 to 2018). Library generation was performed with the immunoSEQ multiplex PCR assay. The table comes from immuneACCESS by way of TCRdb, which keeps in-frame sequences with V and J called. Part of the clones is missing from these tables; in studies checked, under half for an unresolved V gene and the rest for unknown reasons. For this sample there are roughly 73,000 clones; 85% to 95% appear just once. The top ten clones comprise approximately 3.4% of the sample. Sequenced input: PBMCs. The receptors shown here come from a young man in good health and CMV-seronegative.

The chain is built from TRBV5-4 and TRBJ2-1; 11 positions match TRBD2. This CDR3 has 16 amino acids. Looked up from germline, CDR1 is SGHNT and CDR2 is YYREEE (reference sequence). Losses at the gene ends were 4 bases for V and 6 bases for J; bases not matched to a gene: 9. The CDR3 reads CASSTFSGGAGNEQFF. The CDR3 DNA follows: TGTGCCAGCAGCACATTTAGCGGGGGGGCAGGCAATGAGCAGTTCTTC.

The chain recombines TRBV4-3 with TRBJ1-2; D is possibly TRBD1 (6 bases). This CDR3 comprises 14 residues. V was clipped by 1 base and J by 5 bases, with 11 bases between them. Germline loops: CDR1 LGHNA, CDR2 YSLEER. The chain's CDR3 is CASSQVGGQYGYTF. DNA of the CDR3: TGCGCCAGCAGCCAAGTAGGAGGACAGTATGGCTACACCTTC.

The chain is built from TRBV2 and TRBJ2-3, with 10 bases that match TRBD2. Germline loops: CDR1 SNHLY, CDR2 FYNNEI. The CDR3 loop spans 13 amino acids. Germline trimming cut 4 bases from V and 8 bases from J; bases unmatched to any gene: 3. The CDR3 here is CASSGLAGPTQYF. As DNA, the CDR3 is TGTGCCAGCAGTGGACTAGCGGGCCCTACGCAGTATTTT.

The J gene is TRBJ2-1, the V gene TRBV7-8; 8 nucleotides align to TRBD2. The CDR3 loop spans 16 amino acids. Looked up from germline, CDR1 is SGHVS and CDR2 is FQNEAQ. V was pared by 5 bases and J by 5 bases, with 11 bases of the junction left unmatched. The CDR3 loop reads CASSHAGTRYNNEQFF. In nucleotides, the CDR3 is TGTGCCAGCAGCCATGCCGGGACTAGATATAACAATGAGCAGTTCTTC. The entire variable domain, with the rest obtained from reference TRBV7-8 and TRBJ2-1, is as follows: GAGVSQSPRYKVAKRGQDVALRCDPISGHVSLFWYQQALGQGPEFLTYFQNEAQLDKSGLPSDRFFAERPEGSVSTLKIQRTQQEDSAVYLCASSHAGTRYNNEQFFGPGTRLTVL.

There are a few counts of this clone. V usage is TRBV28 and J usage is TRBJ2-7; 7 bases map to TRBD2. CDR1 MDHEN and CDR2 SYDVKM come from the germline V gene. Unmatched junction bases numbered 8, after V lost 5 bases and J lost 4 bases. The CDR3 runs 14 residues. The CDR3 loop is CASSPAVGGYEQYF. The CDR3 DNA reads TGTGCCAGCAGTCCGGCCGTGGGGGGGTACGAGCAGTACTTC.

The CDR3 region is CASSVGTSGGPTDTQYF. The CDR3 coding sequence is TGCGCCAGCAGCGTCGGGACTAGCGGGGGTCCCACAGATACGCAGTATTTT. V gene TRBV5-1 combines with J gene TRBJ2-3, with 14 nucleotides matching TRBD2. J gave up 2 bases and V 4 bases, and 6 bases lay outside the gene matches. The germline CDR1 and CDR2 sequences are SGHRS and YFSETQ. The CDR3 consists of 17 residues.

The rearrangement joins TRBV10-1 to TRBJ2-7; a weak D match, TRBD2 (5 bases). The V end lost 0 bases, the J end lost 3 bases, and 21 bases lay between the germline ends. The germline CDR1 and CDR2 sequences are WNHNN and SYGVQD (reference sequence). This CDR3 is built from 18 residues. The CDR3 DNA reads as TGCGCCAGCAGTGAGTCCTCAAGATGTAGTAATCGGGGCTACGAGCAGTACTTC. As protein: CASSESSRCSNRGYEQYF.

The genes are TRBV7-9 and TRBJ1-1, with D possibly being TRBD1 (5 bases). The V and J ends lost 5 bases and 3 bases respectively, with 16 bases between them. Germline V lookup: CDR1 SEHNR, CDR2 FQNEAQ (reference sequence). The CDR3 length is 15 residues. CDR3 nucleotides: TGTGCCAGCAGCGACCCAGGCAGGGCTCACACTGAAGCTTTCTTT. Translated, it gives CASSDPGRAHTEAFF. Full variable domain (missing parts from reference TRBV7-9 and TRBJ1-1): DTGVSQNPRHKITKRGQNVTFRCDPISEHNRLYWYRQTLGQGPEFLTYFQNEAQLEKSRLLSDRFSAERPKGSFSTLEIQRTEQGDSAMYLCASSDPGRAHTEAFFGQGTRLTVV.

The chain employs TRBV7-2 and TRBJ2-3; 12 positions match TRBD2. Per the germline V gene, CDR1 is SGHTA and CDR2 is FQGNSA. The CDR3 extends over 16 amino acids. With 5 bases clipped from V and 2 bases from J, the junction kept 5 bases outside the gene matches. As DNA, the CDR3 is TGTGCCAGCAGCGAGACTAGCGGGGGCACCACAGATACGCAGTATTTT. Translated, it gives CASSETSGGTTDTQYF.

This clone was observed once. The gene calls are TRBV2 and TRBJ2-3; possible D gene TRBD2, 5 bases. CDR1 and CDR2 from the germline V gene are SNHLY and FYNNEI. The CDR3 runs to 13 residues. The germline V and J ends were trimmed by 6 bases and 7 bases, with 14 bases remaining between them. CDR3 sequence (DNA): TGTGCCAGCAGGGAGATACTAGGTTATACGCAGTATTTT. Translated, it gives CASREILGYTQYF.

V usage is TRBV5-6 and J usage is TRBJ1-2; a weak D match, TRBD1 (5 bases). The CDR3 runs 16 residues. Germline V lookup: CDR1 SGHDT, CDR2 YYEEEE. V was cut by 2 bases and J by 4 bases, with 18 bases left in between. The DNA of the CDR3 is TGTGCCAGCAGCTTAAATTACCCGGGACTGGCCTATGGCTACACCTTC. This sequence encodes CASSLNYPGLAYGYTF.

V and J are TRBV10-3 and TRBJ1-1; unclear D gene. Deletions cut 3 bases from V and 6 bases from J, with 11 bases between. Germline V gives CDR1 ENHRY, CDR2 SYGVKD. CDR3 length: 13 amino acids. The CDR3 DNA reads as TGTGCCATCAGTGAAGGAGGAAGGCCTGAAGCTTTCTTT. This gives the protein CAISEGGRPEAFF.

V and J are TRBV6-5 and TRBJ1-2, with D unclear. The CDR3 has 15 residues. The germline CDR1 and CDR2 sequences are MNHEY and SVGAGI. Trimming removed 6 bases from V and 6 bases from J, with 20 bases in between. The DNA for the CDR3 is TGTGCCAGCAGGCCCCGATGGGAGGGTTTAGATGGCTACACCTTC. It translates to CASRPRWEGLDGYTF.

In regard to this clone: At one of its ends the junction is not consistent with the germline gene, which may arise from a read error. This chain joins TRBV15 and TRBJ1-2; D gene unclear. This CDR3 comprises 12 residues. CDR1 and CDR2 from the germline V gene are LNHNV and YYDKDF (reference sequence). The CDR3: CATSRDPGHALF. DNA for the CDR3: TGTGCCACCAGCAGAGATCCCGGTCACGCCCTCTTC.

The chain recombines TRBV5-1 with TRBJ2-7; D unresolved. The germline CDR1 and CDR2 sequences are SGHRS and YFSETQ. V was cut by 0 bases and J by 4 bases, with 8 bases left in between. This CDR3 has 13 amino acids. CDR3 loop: CASSLARSYEQYF. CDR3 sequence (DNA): TGCGCCAGCAGCTTGGCCCGCAGTTACGAGCAGTACTTC.

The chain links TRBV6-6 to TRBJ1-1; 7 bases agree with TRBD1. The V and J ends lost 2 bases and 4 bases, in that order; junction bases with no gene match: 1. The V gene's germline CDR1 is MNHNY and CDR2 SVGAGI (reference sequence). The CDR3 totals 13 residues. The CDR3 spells CASSYDRATEAFF. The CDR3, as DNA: TGTGCCAGCAGTTACGACAGGGCCACTGAAGCTTTCTTT.

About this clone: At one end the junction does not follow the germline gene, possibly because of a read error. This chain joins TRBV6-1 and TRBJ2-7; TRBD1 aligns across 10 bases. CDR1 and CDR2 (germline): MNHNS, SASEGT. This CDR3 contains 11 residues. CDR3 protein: CASSRQGAHWF. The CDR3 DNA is TGTGCCAGCAGTAGACAGGGGGCGCATTGGTTC.

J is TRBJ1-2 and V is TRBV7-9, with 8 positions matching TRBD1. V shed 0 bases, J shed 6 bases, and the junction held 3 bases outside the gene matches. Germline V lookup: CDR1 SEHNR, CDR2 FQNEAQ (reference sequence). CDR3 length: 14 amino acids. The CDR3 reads CASSLADRVDGYTF. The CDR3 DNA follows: TGTGCCAGCAGCTTAGCGGACAGGGTCGATGGCTACACCTTC.

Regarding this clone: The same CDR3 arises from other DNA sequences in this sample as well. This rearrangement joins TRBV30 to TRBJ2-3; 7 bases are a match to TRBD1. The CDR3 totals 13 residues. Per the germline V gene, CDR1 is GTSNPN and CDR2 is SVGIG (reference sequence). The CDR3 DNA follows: TGTGCTTGGGGACAGCGAGTTGGGGATACGCAGTATTTT. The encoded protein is CAWGQRVGDTQYF.

The CDR3 coding sequence is TGTGCCAGCAGCACGAGTCCAACAGGGCGTACGGCCTATGGCTACACCTTC. Residues: CASSTSPTGRTAYGYTF. The chain joins TRBV9 to TRBJ1-2; D possibly corresponds to TRBD1 (6 bases). Germline CDR1 reads SGDLS; CDR2 reads YYNGEE. The V end lost 4 bases, the J end lost 4 bases, and 23 bases lay between the germline ends. This CDR3 has 17 amino acids.

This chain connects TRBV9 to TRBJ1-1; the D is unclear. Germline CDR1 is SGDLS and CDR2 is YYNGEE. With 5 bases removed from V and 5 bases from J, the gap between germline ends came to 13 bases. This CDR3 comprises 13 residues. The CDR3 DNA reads TGTGCCAGCAGTCCCTACACGGGGACTGAAGCTTTCTTT. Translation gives CASSPYTGTEAFF.

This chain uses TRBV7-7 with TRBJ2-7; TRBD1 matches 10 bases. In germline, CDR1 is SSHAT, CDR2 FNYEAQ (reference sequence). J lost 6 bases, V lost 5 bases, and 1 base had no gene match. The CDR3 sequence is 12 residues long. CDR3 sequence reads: CASSRTGGEQYF. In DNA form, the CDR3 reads TGTGCCAGCAGCCGGACAGGGGGCGAGCAGTACTTC. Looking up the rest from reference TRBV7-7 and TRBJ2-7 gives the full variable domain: GAGVSQSPRYKVTKRGQDVTLRCDPISSHATLYWYQQALGQGPEFLTYFNYEAQPDKSGLPSDRFSAERPEGSISTLTIQRTEQRDSAMYRCASSRTGGEQYFGPGTRLTVT.

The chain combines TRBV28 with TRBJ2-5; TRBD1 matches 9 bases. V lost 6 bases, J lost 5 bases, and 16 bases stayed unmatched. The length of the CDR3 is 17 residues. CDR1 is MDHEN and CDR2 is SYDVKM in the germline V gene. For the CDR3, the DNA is TGTGCCAGCAGCAGAGAACCTCGGGACAGGGCGATGGAGACCCAGTACTTC. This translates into CASSREPRDRAMETQYF.

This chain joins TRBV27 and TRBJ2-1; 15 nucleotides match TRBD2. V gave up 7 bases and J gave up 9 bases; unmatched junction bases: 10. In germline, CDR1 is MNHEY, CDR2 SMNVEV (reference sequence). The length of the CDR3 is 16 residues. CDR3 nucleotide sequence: TGTGCCAGCAACCACCCACGGACTAGCGGGGGGGCTGAGCAGTTCTTC. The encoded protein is CASNHPRTSGGAEQFF.

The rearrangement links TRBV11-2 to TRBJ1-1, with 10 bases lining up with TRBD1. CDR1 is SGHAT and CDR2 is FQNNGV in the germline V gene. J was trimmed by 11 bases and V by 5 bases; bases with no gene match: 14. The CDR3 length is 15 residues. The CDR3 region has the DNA TGTGCCAGCAGCCCCCAGACAGGGGGCCGGAATGAGGCTTTCTTT. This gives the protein CASSPQTGGRNEAFF.

CDR3 nucleotide sequence: TGTGCCAGCAGCCAAGTAAAGGGACTAACAGATACGCAGTATTTT. Amino acids: CASSQVKGLTDTQYF. V and J are TRBV14 and TRBJ2-3, with 7 bases fitting TRBD2. The CDR3 has 15 amino acids. Germline CDR1 SGHDN, CDR2 FVKESK. Germline trimming cut 1 base from V and 3 bases from J; bases unmatched to any gene: 4.

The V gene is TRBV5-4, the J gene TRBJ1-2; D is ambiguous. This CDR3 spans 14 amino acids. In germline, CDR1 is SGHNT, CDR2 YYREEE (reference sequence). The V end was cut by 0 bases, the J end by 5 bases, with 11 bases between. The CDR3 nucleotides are TGTGCCAGCAGCTTGGATGGCGGGAGGTATGGCTACACCTTC. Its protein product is CASSLDGGRYGYTF.

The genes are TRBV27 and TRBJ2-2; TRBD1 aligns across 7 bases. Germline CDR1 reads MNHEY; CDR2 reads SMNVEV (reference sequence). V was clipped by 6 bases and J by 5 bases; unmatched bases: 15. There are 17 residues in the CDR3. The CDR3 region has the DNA TGTGCCAGCAGGCCGACAGGGATTCGGGAATTGACCGGGGAGCTGTTTTTT. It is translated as CASRPTGIRELTGELFF.

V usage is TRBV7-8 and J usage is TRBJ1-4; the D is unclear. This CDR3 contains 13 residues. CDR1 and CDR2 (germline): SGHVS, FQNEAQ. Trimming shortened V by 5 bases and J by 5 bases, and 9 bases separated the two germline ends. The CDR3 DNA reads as TGTGCCAGCAGCCGCGGGATCAATGAAAAACTGTTTTTT. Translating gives CASSRGINEKLFF.